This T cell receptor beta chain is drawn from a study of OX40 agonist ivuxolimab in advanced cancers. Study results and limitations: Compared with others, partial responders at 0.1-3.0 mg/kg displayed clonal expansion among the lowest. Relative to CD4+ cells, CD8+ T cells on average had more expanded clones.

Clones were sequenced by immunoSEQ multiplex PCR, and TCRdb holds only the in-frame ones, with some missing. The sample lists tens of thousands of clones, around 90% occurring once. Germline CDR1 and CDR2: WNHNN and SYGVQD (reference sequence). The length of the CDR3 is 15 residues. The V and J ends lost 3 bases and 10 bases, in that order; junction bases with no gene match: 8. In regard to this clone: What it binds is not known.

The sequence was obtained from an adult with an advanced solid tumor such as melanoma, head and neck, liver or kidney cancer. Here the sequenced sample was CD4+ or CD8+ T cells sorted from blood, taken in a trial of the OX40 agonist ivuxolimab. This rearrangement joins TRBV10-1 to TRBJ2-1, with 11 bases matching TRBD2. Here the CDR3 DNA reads TGCGCCAGCAGTGATTTAGCGGGAGGGCTGAAGGAGCAGTTCTTC. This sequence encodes CASSDLAGGLKEQFF.